The 7 T cell receptor beta chains presented below share a single source sample, sequenced in a study of T cells in localized non-small cell lung cancer. Assay used: immunoSEQ multiplex PCR; TCRdb lists only in-frame clones, some missing. This repertoire shows some 15,000 clones, approximately 85% found once; its top ten account for around 25%. The specimen comprised peripheral blood, sampled before any cancer treatment. The source of these receptors is a female donor over 55 with stage I squamous cell lung carcinoma.

V usage is TRBV5-6 and J usage is TRBJ1-2; D is ambiguous. The CDR3 spans 16 residues. Trimming shortened V by 0 bases and J by 3 bases, and 15 bases separated the two germline ends. Germline loops: CDR1 SGHDT, CDR2 YYEEEE. As DNA, the CDR3 is TGTGCCAGCAGCTTGGGGAGGTCTTTGGAGTACTATGGCTACACCTTC. The encoded protein is CASSLGRSLEYYGYTF.

The chain links TRBV11-2 to TRBJ2-3; 7 nucleotides align to TRBD2. The CDR3 consists of 16 residues. Germline V CDR1 and CDR2: SGHAT, FQNNGV. V lost 1 base to trimming and J lost 0 bases; unmatched junction nucleotides: 4. This chain's CDR3 is CASSLAGGGSTDTQYF. Here the CDR3 DNA reads TGTGCCAGCAGCTTAGCTGGGGGGGGGAGCACAGATACGCAGTATTTT.

V gene TRBV5-6 combines with J gene TRBJ1-2; 8 bases map to TRBD1. V was clipped by 0 bases and J by 4 bases; unmatched bases: 5. CDR1 and CDR2 from the germline V gene are SGHDT and YYEEEE. The CDR3 totals 15 residues. The CDR3 region is CASSLVTGGVYGYTF. CDR3 coding DNA: TGTGCCAGCAGCTTGGTTACAGGGGGGGTCTATGGCTACACCTTC.

The gene calls are TRBV19 and TRBJ1-1, with TRBD1 identical over 11 bases. J gave up 3 bases and V 8 bases, and 11 bases lay outside the gene matches. This CDR3 has 16 residues. The germline V gene encodes CDR1 LNHDA and CDR2 SQIVND (reference sequence). The CDR3 nucleotides read TGTGCCAGTTCTCTTGGACAGGGGGCAAGAGACACTGAAGCTTTCTTT. This sequence encodes CASSLGQGARDTEAFF.

The rearrangement uses TRBV11-2 and TRBJ1-1; D is uncertain. The V end was cut by 5 bases, the J end by 3 bases, with 13 bases between. CDR1 and CDR2 from the germline V gene are SGHAT and FQNNGV. This CDR3 has 14 amino acids. CDR3 bases: TGTGCCAGCAGCCCCCGCAGATTCCACACTGAAGCTTTCTTT. Protein product: CASSPRRFHTEAFF.

This clone was observed once. At one of its ends the junction is not consistent with the germline gene, which may arise from a read error. The chain links TRBV11-2 to TRBJ2-7, with a weak D call TRBD2 (5 bases). The germline gives CDR1 SGHAT, CDR2 FQNNGV. The length of the CDR3 is 13 residues. CDR3 DNA: TGTGCCAGCAGCCTAGAGCGGACCTCCGAGCAGTACTTC. It yields the protein CASSLERTSEQYF.

The chain is built from TRBV7-9 and TRBJ2-1; D may be TRBD1 (5 bases). CDR3 length equals 18 residues. V was clipped by 4 bases and J by 8 bases, with 27 bases between them. Germline V gene sequence: CDR1 SEHNR, CDR2 FQNEAQ (reference sequence). CDR3 in DNA: TGTGCCAGCAGCTCATCCTACCTTCGGACACCACAATGGGATGAGCAGTTCTTC. This sequence encodes CASSSSYLRTPQWDEQFF.